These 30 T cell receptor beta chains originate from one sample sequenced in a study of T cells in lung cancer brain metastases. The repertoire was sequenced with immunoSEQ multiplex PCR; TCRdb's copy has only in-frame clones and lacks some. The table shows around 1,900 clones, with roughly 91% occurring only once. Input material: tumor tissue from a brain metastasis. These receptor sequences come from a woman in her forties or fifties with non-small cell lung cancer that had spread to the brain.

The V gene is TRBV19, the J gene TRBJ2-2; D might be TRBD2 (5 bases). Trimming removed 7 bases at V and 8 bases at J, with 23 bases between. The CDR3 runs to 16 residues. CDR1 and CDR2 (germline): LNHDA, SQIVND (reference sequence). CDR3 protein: CASTVRGTPHGGELFF. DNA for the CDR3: TGTGCCAGTACCGTTCGGGGAACTCCACATGGGGGGGAGCTGTTTTTT.

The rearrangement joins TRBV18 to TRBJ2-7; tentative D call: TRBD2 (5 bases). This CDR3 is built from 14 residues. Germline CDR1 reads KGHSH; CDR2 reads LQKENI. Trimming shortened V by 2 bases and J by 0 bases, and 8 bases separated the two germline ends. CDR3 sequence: CASSPTSTSYEQYF. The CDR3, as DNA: TGTGCCAGCTCACCAACTAGTACCTCCTACGAGCAGTACTTC.

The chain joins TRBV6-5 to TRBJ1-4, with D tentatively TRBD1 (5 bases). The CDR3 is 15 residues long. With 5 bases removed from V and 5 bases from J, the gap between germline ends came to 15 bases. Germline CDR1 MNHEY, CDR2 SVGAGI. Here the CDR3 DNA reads TGTGCCAGCAGTCGGGACGGACCGCGGAATGAAAAACTGTTTTTT. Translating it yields CASSRDGPRNEKLFF.

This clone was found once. This chain's CDR3 is CAWGTGWDTGELFF. DNA for the CDR3: TGTGCCTGGGGGACAGGGTGGGACACCGGGGAGCTGTTTTTT. The chain combines TRBV30 with TRBJ2-2, with 9 bases fitting TRBD1. CDR3 length equals 14 residues. Trimming cost V 5 bases and J 3 bases; bases outside gene matches: 4. The germline V gene has CDR1 GTSNPN and CDR2 SVGIG (reference sequence).

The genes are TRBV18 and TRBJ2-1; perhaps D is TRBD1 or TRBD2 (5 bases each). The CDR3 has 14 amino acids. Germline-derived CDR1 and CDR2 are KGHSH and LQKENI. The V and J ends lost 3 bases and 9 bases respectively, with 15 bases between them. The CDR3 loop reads CASSPTDRAGEQFF. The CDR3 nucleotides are TGTGCCAGCTCACCGACAGATCGGGCGGGTGAGCAGTTCTTC.

Written as DNA, the CDR3 is TGTGCCAGCAGCGTAGAGGCCGGGAATCAGCCCCAGCATTTT. This gives the protein CASSVEAGNQPQHF. The V and J genes are TRBV9 and TRBJ1-5; no clear D gene. V was cut by 0 bases and J by 4 bases, with 8 bases left in between. Germline CDR1 and CDR2: SGDLS and YYNGEE. The CDR3 has 14 amino acids. Based on the CDR3 plus reference TRBV9 and TRBJ1-5, the full variable domain is DSGVTQTPKHLITATGQRVTLRCSPRSGDLSVYWYQQSLDQGLQFLIQYYNGEERAKGNILERFSAQQFPDLHSELNLSSLELGDSALYFCASSVEAGNQPQHFGDGTRLSIL.

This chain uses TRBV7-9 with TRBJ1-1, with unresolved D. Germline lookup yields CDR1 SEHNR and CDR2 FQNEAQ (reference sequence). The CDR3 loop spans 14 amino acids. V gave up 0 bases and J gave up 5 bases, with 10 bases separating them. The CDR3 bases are TGTGCCAGCAGCTTAGCGCTTGAGGTGACTGAAGCTTTCTTT. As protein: CASSLALEVTEAFF.

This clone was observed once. The CDR3 coding sequence is TGTGCCAGCAGCCCAAGGGCTAGCGGGAGGAATACTGATGAGCAGTTCTTC. Translating it yields CASSPRASGRNTDEQFF. The chain has TRBV2 and TRBJ2-1; 11 bases match TRBD2. CDR1 is SNHLY and CDR2 is FYNNEI in the germline V gene. This CDR3 spans 17 amino acids. V was pared by 6 bases and J by 8 bases, with 15 bases of the junction left unmatched.

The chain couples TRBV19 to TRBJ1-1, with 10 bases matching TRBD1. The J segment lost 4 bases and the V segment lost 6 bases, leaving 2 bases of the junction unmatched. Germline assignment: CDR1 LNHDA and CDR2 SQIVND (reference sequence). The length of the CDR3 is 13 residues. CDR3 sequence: CASSGTGVTEAFF. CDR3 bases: TGTGCCAGTAGCGGGACAGGGGTCACTGAAGCTTTCTTT.

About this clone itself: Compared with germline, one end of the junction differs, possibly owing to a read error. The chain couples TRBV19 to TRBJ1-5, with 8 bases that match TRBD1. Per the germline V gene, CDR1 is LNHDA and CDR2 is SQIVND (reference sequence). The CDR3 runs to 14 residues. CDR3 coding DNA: TGTGCCAATAGTGCGACAGGGGACAATCAGCCCCAGCATTTT. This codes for CANSATGDNQPQHF.

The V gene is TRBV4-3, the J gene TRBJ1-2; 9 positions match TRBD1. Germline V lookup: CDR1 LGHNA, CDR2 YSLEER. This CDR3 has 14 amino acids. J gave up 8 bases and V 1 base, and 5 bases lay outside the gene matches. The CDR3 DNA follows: TGCGCCAGCAGCCAAGGGCGGACAGGGGACGGCTACACCTTC. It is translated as CASSQGRTGDGYTF.

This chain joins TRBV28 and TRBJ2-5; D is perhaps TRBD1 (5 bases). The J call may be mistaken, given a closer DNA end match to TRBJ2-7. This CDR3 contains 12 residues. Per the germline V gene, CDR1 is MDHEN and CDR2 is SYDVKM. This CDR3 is CASSLAGYEQYF. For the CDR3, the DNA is TGTGCCAGCAGTTTAGCAGGGTACGAGCAGTACTTC.

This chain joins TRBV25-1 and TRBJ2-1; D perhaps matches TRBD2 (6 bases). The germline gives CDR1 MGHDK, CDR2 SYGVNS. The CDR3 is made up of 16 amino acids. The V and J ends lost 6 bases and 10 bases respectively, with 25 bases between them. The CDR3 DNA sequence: TGTGCCAGCAGCCCAAGGGGAATCTACGCGGGAATAGAGCAGTTCTTC. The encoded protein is CASSPRGIYAGIEQFF.

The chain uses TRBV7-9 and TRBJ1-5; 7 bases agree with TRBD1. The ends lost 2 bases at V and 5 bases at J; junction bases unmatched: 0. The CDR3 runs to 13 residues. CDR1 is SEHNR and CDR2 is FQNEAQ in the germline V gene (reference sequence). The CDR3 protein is CASSLTGDQPQHF. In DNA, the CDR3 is TGTGCCAGCAGCTTAACAGGGGATCAGCCCCAGCATTTT.

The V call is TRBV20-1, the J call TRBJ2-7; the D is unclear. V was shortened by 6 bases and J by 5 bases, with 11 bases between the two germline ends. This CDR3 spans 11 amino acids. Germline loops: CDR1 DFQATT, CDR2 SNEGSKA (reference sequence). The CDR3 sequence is CSASSRHEQYF. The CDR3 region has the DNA TGCAGTGCCTCGTCACGGCACGAGCAGTACTTC.

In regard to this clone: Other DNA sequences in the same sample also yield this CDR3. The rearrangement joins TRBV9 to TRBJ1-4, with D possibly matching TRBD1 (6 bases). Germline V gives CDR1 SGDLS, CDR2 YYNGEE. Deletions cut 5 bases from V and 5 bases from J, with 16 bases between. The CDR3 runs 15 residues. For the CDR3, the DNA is TGTGCCAGCAGTCGCACCGGGCAGGGGAATGAAAAACTGTTTTTT. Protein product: CASSRTGQGNEKLFF. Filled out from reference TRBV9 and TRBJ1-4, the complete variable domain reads DSGVTQTPKHLITATGQRVTLRCSPRSGDLSVYWYQQSLDQGLQFLIQYYNGEERAKGNILERFSAQQFPDLHSELNLSSLELGDSALYFCASSRTGQGNEKLFFGSGTQLSVL.

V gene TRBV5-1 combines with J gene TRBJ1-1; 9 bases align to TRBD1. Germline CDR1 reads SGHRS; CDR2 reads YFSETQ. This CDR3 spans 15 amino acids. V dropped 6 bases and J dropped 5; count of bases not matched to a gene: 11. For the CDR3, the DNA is TGCGCCAGCACCCGGACAGGGGCTCCGGGGACTGAAGCTTTCTTT. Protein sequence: CASTRTGAPGTEAFF.

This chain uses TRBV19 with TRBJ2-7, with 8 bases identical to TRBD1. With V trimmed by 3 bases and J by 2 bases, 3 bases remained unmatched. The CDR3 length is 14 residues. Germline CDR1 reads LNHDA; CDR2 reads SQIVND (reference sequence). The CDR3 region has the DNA TGTGCCAGTAGTATTACAGGGGGTACCTACGAGCAGTACTTC. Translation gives CASSITGGTYEQYF.

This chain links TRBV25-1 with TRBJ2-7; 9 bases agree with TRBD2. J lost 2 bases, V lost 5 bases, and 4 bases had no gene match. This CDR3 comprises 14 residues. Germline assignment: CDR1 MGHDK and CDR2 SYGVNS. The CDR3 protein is CASSWGGGAYEQYF. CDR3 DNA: TGTGCCAGCAGTTGGGGCGGGGGGGCCTACGAGCAGTACTTC.

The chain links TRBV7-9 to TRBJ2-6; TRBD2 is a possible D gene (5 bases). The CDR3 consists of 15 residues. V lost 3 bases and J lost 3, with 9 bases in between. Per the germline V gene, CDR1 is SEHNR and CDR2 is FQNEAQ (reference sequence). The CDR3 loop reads CASSFTGYGANVLTF. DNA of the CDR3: TGTGCCAGCAGCTTCACGGGGTATGGGGCCAACGTCCTGACTTTC.

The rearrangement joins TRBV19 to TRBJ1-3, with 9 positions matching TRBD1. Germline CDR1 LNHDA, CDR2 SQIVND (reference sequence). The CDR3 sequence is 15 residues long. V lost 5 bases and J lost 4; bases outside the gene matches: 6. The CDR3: CASSPGTGSGNTIYF. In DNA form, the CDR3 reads TGTGCCAGTAGTCCGGGGACAGGGTCCGGAAACACCATATATTTT.

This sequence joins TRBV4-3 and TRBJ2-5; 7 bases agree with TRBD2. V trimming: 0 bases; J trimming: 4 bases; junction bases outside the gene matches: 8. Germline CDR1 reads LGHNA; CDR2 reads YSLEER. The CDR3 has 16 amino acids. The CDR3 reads CASSQDFPGGVETQYF. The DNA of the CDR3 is TGCGCCAGCAGCCAAGATTTTCCGGGGGGAGTAGAGACCCAGTACTTC.

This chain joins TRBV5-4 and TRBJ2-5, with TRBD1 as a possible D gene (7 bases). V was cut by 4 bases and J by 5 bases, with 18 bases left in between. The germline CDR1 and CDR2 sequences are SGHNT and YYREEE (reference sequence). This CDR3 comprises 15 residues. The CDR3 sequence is CASSPEGRGQETQYF. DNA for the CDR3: TGTGCCAGCAGCCCGGAGGGCAGGGGACAGGAGACCCAGTACTTC.

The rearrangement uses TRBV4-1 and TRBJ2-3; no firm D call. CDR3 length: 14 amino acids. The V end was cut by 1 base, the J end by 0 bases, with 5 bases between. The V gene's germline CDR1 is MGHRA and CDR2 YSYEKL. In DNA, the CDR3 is TGCGCCAGCAGCCAAGCCGGGAGCACAGATACGCAGTATTTT. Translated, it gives CASSQAGSTDTQYF.

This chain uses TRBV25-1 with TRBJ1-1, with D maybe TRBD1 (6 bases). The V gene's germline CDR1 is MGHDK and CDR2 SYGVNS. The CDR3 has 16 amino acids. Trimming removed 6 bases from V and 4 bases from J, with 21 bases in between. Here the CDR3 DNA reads TGTGCCAGCAGGGTAAGAACCACAGGGTTGGGCACTGAAGCTTTCTTT. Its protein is CASRVRTTGLGTEAFF. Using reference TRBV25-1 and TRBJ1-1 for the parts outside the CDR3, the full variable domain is EADIYQTPRYLVIGTGKKITLECSQTMGHDKMYWYQQDPGMELHLIHYSYGVNSTEKGDLSSESTVSRIRTEHFPLTLESARPSHTSQYLCASRVRTTGLGTEAFFGQGTRLTVV.

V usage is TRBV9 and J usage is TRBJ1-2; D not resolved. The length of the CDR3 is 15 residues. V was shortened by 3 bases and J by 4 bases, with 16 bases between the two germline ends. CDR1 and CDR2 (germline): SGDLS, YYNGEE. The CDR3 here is CASSAEISGGYGYTF. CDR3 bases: TGTGCCAGCAGCGCCGAGATTTCGGGAGGCTATGGCTACACCTTC.

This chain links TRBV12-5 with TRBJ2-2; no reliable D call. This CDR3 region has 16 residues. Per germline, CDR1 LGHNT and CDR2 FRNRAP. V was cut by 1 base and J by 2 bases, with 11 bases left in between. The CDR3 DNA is TGTGCTAGTGGTTTGGGCCTGGTCCAAAACACCGGGGAGCTGTTTTTT. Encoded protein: CASGLGLVQNTGELFF. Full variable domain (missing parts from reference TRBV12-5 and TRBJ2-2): DARVTQTPRHKVTEMGQEVTMRCQPILGHNTVFWYRQTMMQGLELLAYFRNRAPLDDSGMPKDRFSAEMPDATLATLKIQPSEPRDSAVYFCASGLGLVQNTGELFFGEGSRLTVL.

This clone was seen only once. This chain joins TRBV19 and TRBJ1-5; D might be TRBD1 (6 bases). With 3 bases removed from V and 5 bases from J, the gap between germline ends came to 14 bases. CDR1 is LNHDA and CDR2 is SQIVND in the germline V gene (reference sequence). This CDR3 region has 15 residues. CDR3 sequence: CASSINRASHQPQHF. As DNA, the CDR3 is TGTGCCAGTAGTATCAACAGGGCCTCCCATCAGCCCCAGCATTTT.

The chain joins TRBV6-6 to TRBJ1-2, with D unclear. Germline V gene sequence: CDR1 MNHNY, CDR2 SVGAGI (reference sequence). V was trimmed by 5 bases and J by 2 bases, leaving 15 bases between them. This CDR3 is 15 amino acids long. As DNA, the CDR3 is TGTGCCAGCAGTGTCGGCGGGGAAAAAAACTATGGCTACACCTTC. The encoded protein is CASSVGGEKNYGYTF.

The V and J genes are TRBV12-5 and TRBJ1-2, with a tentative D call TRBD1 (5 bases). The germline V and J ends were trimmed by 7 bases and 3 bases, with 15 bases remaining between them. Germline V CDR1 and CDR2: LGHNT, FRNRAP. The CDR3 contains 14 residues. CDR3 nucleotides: TGTGCTAGTGCTGAGTTGGGGCTGGACTATGGCTACACCTTC. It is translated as CASAELGLDYGYTF. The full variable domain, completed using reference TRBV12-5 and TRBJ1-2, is DARVTQTPRHKVTEMGQEVTMRCQPILGHNTVFWYRQTMMQGLELLAYFRNRAPLDDSGMPKDRFSAEMPDATLATLKIQPSEPRDSAVYFCASAELGLDYGYTFGSGTRLTVV.